This TCR beta chain was sequenced in a study of blood T cells in healthy people across ages. Trimming removed 3 bases from V and 6 bases from J, with 9 bases in between. The germline CDR1 and CDR2 sequences are SNHLY and FYNNEI. This CDR3 has 13 residues. This clonotype was counted a few times. The use of a sample-barcoded 5' primer and a J-beta primer mix characterized a second PCR of roughly 7 to 11 cycles. TCRdb re-called the 5' RACE reads with MiXCR, one entry per CDR3 protein. The sample includes 780,000 or so distinct CDR3 sequences, around half of them seen just once. The rearrangement links TRBV2 to TRBJ2-4; D remains ambiguous. The sample was blood. This receptor was identified in a man older than 75 in good health. CDR3 in DNA: TGTGCCAGCAGTGATACGATCTCAAACATTCAGTACTTC. This gives the protein CASSDTISNIQYF.